The 28 T cell receptor beta chains below all came from one sample that was sequenced in a study of T-cell memory formation after mild COVID-19. TCRdb redid the calling of the 5' RACE reads with MiXCR, one entry per CDR3 protein. This sample has around 130,000 distinct CDR3 sequences, with about 16% found just once. Material: PBMCs or a T cell subset sorted from them (not recorded which). These receptors were taken from an adult woman who had mild COVID-19 (a few samples of this study predate the infection). Cell type and time point are not known.

This clonotype was detected many times. The chain uses TRBV7-6 and TRBJ2-2; D not resolved. Germline V gene sequence: CDR1 SGHVS, CDR2 FNYEAQ. The CDR3 loop spans 12 amino acids. Trimming cost V 3 bases and J 8 bases, with 7 bases left between them. The CDR3 nucleotides are TGTGCCAGCAGCTTCCCTGAGGGGGAGCTGTTTTTT. This gives the protein CASSFPEGELFF. Supplemented by reference TRBV7-6 and TRBJ2-2, the full variable domain reads GAGVSQSPRYKVTKRGQDVALRCDPISGHVSLYWYRQALGQGPEFLTYFNYEAQQDKSGLPNDRFSAERPEGSISTLTIQRTEQRDSAMYRCASSFPEGELFFGEGSRLTVL.

The CDR3, as DNA: TGTGCCACCAGCAGTCTCTTGGGGGGGGACGAGCAGTACTTC. Translating it yields CATSSLLGGDEQYF. The rearrangement uses TRBV15 and TRBJ2-7, with 7 bases matching TRBD2. V shed 3 bases, J shed 5 bases, and the junction held 7 bases outside the gene matches. The V gene's germline CDR1 is LNHNV and CDR2 YYDKDF (reference sequence). The CDR3 is made up of 14 amino acids.

This rearrangement joins TRBV4-2 to TRBJ1-2; TRBD1 might be the D (6 bases). This CDR3 has 18 amino acids. In germline, CDR1 is LGHNA, CDR2 YNFKEQ. V lost 1 base, J lost 4 bases, and 22 bases lay in between. The CDR3 region is CASSQVRGRDIQGYGYTF. The CDR3 bases are TGTGCCAGCAGCCAAGTCCGGGGGCGAGATATTCAGGGCTATGGCTACACCTTC.

In its sample, this clonotype was seen a few times. The gene calls are TRBV20-1 and TRBJ2-7; TRBD2 aligns across 9 bases. CDR1 DFQATT and CDR2 SNEGSKA come from the germline V gene (reference sequence). J gave up 1 base and V 7 bases, and 8 bases lay outside the gene matches. The CDR3 sequence is 14 residues long. The CDR3 loop is CSVRLAGRSYEQYF. The CDR3 DNA reads as TGCAGTGTTCGCCTAGCGGGAAGGTCCTACGAGCAGTACTTC.

This clonotype turned up a few times. The CDR3 region is CASSLGRGGYNEQFF. The DNA of the CDR3 is TGTGCCAGCAGCTTAGGACGGGGGGGTTACAATGAGCAGTTCTTC. The chain couples TRBV11-2 to TRBJ2-1, with 8 bases fitting TRBD2. Trimming cost V 1 base and J 4 bases; bases outside gene matches: 3. The germline V gene has CDR1 SGHAT and CDR2 FQNNGV. The length of the CDR3 is 15 residues. Based on the CDR3 plus reference TRBV11-2 and TRBJ2-1, the full variable domain is EAGVAQSPRYKIIEKRQSVAFWCNPISGHATLYWYQQILGQGPKLLIQFQNNGVVDDSQLPKDRFSAERLKGVDSTLKIQPAKLEDSAVYLCASSLGRGGYNEQFFGPGTRLTVL.

This clonotype was found a few times. The rearrangement joins TRBV12-3 or TRBV12-4 to TRBJ2-1, with D possibly being TRBD1 or TRBD2 (7 bases each). This CDR3 comprises 14 residues. V lost 6 bases and J 5 bases, leaving 14 bases between the germline ends. As DNA, the CDR3 is TGTGCCAGCAGAGTTGGGAGGGGGCACAATGAGCAGTTCTTC. Its protein is CASRVGRGHNEQFF.

The table lists this clonotype with a few counts. V gene TRBV5-1 combines with J gene TRBJ1-2; 8 bases fit TRBD1. Per germline, CDR1 SGHRS and CDR2 YFSETQ. V lost 4 bases and J lost 6; bases outside the gene matches: 14. There are 16 residues in the CDR3. The CDR3 here is CASSRPGQGEENGYTF. Here the CDR3 DNA reads TGCGCCAGCAGCCGTCCTGGACAGGGAGAAGAGAATGGCTACACCTTC. Full variable domain (rest looked up from reference TRBV5-1 and TRBJ1-2): KAGVTQTPRYLIKTRGQQVTLSCSPISGHRSVSWYQQTPGQGLQFLFEYFSETQRNKGNFPGRFSGRQFSNSRSEMNVSTLELGDSALYLCASSRPGQGEENGYTFGSGTRLTVV.

This chain connects TRBV12-3 or TRBV12-4 to TRBJ1-1; D ambiguous. The germline V and J ends were trimmed by 4 bases and 8 bases, with 5 bases remaining between them. CDR3 size: 10 residues. The CDR3, as DNA: TGTGCCAGCAGTTCTGGGGAAGCTTTCTTT. It translates to CASSSGEAFF.

The V call is TRBV3-1, the J call TRBJ2-3, with 9 bases that match TRBD2. The CDR3 is 13 amino acids. Losses at the gene ends were 8 bases for V and 0 bases for J; bases not matched to a gene: 0. Germline lookup yields CDR1 LGHDT and CDR2 YNNKEL (reference sequence). The CDR3 coding sequence is TGTGCCAGCGGGACTAGCAGCACAGATACGCAGTATTTT. Protein product: CASGTSSTDTQYF.

The V call is TRBV15, the J call TRBJ2-1, with 10 positions matching TRBD2. The CDR3 runs 15 residues. V gave up 1 base and J gave up 6 bases; unmatched junction bases: 3. In germline, CDR1 is LNHNV, CDR2 YYDKDF (reference sequence). DNA of the CDR3: TGTGCCACCAGCAGAGTCATAGCGGGAGGCAATGAGCAGTTCTTC. Translating gives CATSRVIAGGNEQFF. The variable domain in full, completed from reference TRBV15 and TRBJ2-1, reads DAMVIQNPRYQVTQFGKPVTLSCSQTLNHNVMYWYQQKSSQAPKLLFHYYDKDFNNEADTPDNFQSRRPNTSFCFLDIRSPGLGDTAMYLCATSRVIAGGNEQFFGPGTRLTVL.

The chain links TRBV29-1 to TRBJ2-2; 10 nucleotides match TRBD2. With 5 bases clipped from V and 4 bases from J, the junction kept 4 bases outside the gene matches. This CDR3 comprises 14 residues. Germline CDR1 SQVTM, CDR2 ANQGSEA. The CDR3 here is CSVPGLASTGELFF. Written as DNA, the CDR3 is TGCAGCGTTCCGGGACTAGCGAGCACCGGGGAGCTGTTTTTT.

CDR3 coding DNA: TGTGCCAGCAGCCCCGAACGGGACAGACTTTCTTACTTC. Translation gives CASSPERDRLSYF. The chain links TRBV4-2 to TRBJ2-4; 7 bases line up with TRBD1. Unmatched junction bases numbered 13, after V lost 4 bases and J lost 16 bases. CDR1 and CDR2 from the germline V gene are LGHNA and YNFKEQ. The CDR3 runs 13 residues.

The chain joins TRBV9 to TRBJ1-3; 7 bases align to TRBD1. The CDR3 is 16 amino acids. The V segment lost 0 bases and the J segment 4 bases; nucleotides outside the gene matches: 7. The germline V gene encodes CDR1 SGDLS and CDR2 YYNGEE. Here the CDR3 reads CASSVDAGGTGNTIYF. DNA for the CDR3: TGTGCCAGCAGCGTAGACGCAGGGGGTACGGGAAACACCATATATTTT.

This clonotype has more than one count but fewer than ten. J is TRBJ2-1 and V is TRBV6-5; TRBD2 aligns across 12 bases. The CDR3 consists of 13 residues. Per the germline V gene, CDR1 is MNHEY and CDR2 is SVGAGI. The junction had 4 bases not matched to a gene; V was cut back by 8 bases and J by 8 bases. CDR3 nucleotide sequence: TGTGCCAGCTCGACTAGCGGGAGATATGAGCAGTTCTTC. Protein sequence: CASSTSGRYEQFF.

The chain combines TRBV7-9 with TRBJ2-7; 8 bases fit TRBD2. Looked up from germline, CDR1 is SEHNR and CDR2 is FQNEAQ (reference sequence). Trimming at V came to 7 bases and at J to 7 bases, leaving 12 bases not matched to a gene. The CDR3 has 14 amino acids. CDR3 sequence (DNA): TGTGCCAGCACCCAAGGGGGACTAGTCGAGGAGCAGTACTTC. This sequence encodes CASTQGGLVEEQYF.

This clonotype was detected a few times. The chain joins TRBV5-1 to TRBJ2-1; TRBD2 matches at 14 bases. The germline CDR1 and CDR2 sequences are SGHRS and YFSETQ. The CDR3 extends over 16 amino acids. Unmatched junction bases numbered 3, after V lost 4 bases and J lost 3 bases. DNA for the CDR3: TGCGCCAGCAGCAAGGGACTAGCGGGGGTCTACAATGAGCAGTTCTTC. This sequence encodes CASSKGLAGVYNEQFF.

The chain couples TRBV18 to TRBJ2-5; D gene unclear. Germline V gene sequence: CDR1 KGHSH, CDR2 LQKENI. The CDR3 is 12 amino acids. Trimming took off 0 bases at V and 4 bases at J, with 3 bases between the two ends. The CDR3 nucleotides read TGTGCCAGCTCACCACCGTTAGAGACCCAGTACTTC. This codes for CASSPPLETQYF. Full variable domain (remainder filled in from reference TRBV18 and TRBJ2-5): NAGVMQNPRHLVRRRGQEARLRCSPMKGHSHVYWYRQLPEEGLKFMVYLQKENIIDESGMPKERFSAEFPKEGPSILRIQQVVRGDSAAYFCASSPPLETQYFGPGTRLLVL.

The rearrangement uses TRBV5-1 and TRBJ2-7; 13 bases match TRBD2. The CDR3 covers 17 residues. The V gene's germline CDR1 is SGHRS and CDR2 YFSETQ. The V segment lost 4 bases and the J segment 0 bases; nucleotides outside the gene matches: 7. The CDR3 DNA is TGCGCCAGCAGCCCGAGACTAGCGGGAGGTTCCTCCTACGAGCAGTACTTC. This gives the protein CASSPRLAGGSSYEQYF.

The CDR3 nucleotides read TGCAGTGCTTACCTTAGCGGGAGGGTCTACAATGAGCAGTTCTTC. Encoded protein: CSAYLSGRVYNEQFF. This chain uses TRBV20-1 with TRBJ2-1; 11 nucleotides line up with TRBD2. The germline V gene encodes CDR1 DFQATT and CDR2 SNEGSKA (reference sequence). V lost 5 bases and J lost 3; bases outside the gene matches: 6. The CDR3 length is 15 residues.

The chain joins TRBV7-9 to TRBJ2-1; 8 nucleotides align to TRBD2. Germline CDR1 SEHNR, CDR2 FQNEAQ (reference sequence). Trimming removed 3 bases from V and 3 bases from J; junction bases left unmatched: 4. The CDR3 covers 15 residues. In DNA form, the CDR3 reads TGTGCCAGCAGCTTTACTAGCGGAAACTACAATGAGCAGTTCTTC. Translated: CASSFTSGNYNEQFF.

This chain links TRBV4-1 with TRBJ2-2; D is ambiguous. This CDR3 spans 16 amino acids. Germline V gives CDR1 MGHRA, CDR2 YSYEKL. V lost 2 bases and J 1 base, leaving 11 bases between the germline ends. The CDR3, as DNA: TGCGCCAGCAGCCAAATTGTACCCATGAACACCGGGGAGCTGTTTTTT. Protein: CASSQIVPMNTGELFF.

This clonotype was observed a handful of times. The chain recombines TRBV30 with TRBJ1-2; possibly TRBD1 for D (6 bases). Per the germline V gene, CDR1 is GTSNPN and CDR2 is SVGIG (reference sequence). Trimming removed 3 bases at V and 4 bases at J, with 9 bases between. CDR3 length: 12 residues. CDR3 in DNA: TGTGCCTGGAGGCGGACAGTCTATGGCTACACCTTC. This encodes CAWRRTVYGYTF.

This clonotype was counted between two and nine times. The J gene is TRBJ1-1, the V gene TRBV6-2 or TRBV6-3; TRBD1 matches at 7 bases. This CDR3 region has 15 residues. Germline-derived CDR1 and CDR2 are MNHEY and SVGEGT. Losses at the gene ends were 7 bases for V and 7 bases for J; bases not matched to a gene: 15. The CDR3 DNA reads as TGTGCCAGCACCTTACCTGGGACAGCGAACCGTGAAGCTTTCTTT. Amino acids: CASTLPGTANREAFF.

The chain is built from TRBV4-1 and TRBJ1-5, with a weak D call TRBD1 (6 bases). The length of the CDR3 is 15 residues. Germline V gene data show CDR1 as MGHRA and CDR2 as YSYEKL. V lost 0 bases, J lost 6 bases, and 12 bases lay in between. The CDR3 region is CASSQDQGYGQPQHF. CDR3 DNA: TGCGCCAGCAGCCAAGATCAGGGGTATGGTCAGCCCCAGCATTTT.

This chain links TRBV6-2 or TRBV6-3 with TRBJ2-7, with 8 bases matching TRBD2. The length of the CDR3 is 14 residues. V gave up 6 bases and J gave up 4 bases; unmatched junction bases: 8. CDR1 is MNHEY, CDR2 SVGEGT, per germline. Written as DNA, the CDR3 is TGTGCCAGCAGACGAAGCGGGAGTACTTACGAGCAGTACTTC. It translates to CASRRSGSTYEQYF.

The rearrangement joins TRBV12-3 or TRBV12-4 to TRBJ2-3, with 9 bases matching TRBD1. This CDR3 spans 15 amino acids. With V trimmed by 6 bases and J by 5 bases, 9 bases remained unmatched. The DNA of the CDR3 is TGTGCCAGCAGACCCGGGACAGGGACAGTAGATACGCAGTATTTT. This translates into CASRPGTGTVDTQYF.

The chain recombines TRBV6-5 with TRBJ2-6; unclear D gene. V lost 0 bases, J lost 0 bases, and 18 bases lay in between. Germline CDR1 MNHEY, CDR2 SVGAGI. The CDR3 totals 20 residues. CDR3 coding DNA: TGTGCCAGCAGTTACTCGATAGGGCGGATCCTTAGCTCTGGGGCCAACGTCCTGACTTTC. Translated, it gives CASSYSIGRILSSGANVLTF.

This clonotype was seen more than once but under ten times. The chain has TRBV6-5 and TRBJ1-5; TRBD1 aligns across 9 bases. Germline V CDR1 and CDR2: MNHEY, SVGAGI. V lost 8 bases, J lost 6 bases, and 2 bases stayed unmatched. There are 12 residues in the CDR3. The CDR3 nucleotides are TGTGCCAGCGGGACAGGGAGTCAGCCCCAGCATTTT. Translation gives CASGTGSQPQHF.